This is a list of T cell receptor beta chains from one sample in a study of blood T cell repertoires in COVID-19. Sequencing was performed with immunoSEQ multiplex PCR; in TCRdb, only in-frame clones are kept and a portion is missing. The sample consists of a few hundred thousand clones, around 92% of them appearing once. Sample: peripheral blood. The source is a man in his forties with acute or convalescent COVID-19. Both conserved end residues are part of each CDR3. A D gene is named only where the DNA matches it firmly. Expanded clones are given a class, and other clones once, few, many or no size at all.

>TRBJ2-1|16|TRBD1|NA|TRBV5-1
TGCGCCAGCAGCTTGTCTCCGGGACAGGGATCCAATGAGCAGTTCTTC
CASSLSPGQGSNEQFF
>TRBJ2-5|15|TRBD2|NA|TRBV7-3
TGTGCCAGCAGCTTATCGCTAGCGGGAATGGAGACCCAGTACTTC
CASSLSLAGMETQYF
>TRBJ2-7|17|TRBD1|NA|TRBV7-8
TGTGCCAGCAGCTTAAGTTCCGGGACAGGGGCTTCCTACGAGCAGTACTTC
CASSLSSGTGASYEQYF
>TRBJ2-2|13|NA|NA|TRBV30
TGTGCCTGGGAGACAGTCAACACCGGGGAGCTGTTTTTT
CAWETVNTGELFF
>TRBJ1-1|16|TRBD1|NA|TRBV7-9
TGTGCCAGCAGCCCCAGACAGGGGAGAGGGGACACTGAAGCTTTCTTT
CASSPRQGRGDTEAFF
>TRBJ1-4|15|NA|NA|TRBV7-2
TGTGCCAGCAGCTACTCGGGACTTTCTAATGAAAAACTGTTTTTT
CASSYSGLSNEKLFF
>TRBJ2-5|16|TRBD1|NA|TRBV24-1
TGTGCCGGATCAGCAACAGGGGACAGGGGGAAAGAGACCCAGTACTTC
CAGSATGDRGKETQYF
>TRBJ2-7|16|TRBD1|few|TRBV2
TGTGCCAGCAGTGATCCCCGGGACAGGGTAGGATACGAGCAGTACTTC
CASSDPRDRVGYEQYF
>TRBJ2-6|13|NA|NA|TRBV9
TGTGCCAGCAGCGCCGACACGGGGAACGTCCTGACTTTC
CASSADTGNVLTF
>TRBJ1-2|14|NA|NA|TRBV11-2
TGTGCCAGCAGCTCGTTGACCCCGGGGGTGGGCTACACCTTC
CASSSLTPGVGYTF
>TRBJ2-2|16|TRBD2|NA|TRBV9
TGTGCCAGCAGCGTAGCTGGGGGGGGGAACACCGGGGAGCTGTTTTTT
CASSVAGGGNTGELFF
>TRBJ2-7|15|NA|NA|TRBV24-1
TGTGCCACCAGTGATCTACAGGGTAACCCCTACGAGCAGTACTTC
CATSDLQGNPYEQYF
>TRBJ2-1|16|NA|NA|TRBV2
TGTGCCAGCAGTGAAGCGCCGGGGGACTCCTACAATGAGCAGTTCTTC
CASSEAPGDSYNEQFF
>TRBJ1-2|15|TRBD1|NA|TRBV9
TGTGCCAGCAGCCCCCGACAGGGTACTAACTATGGCTACACCTTC
CASSPRQGTNYGYTF
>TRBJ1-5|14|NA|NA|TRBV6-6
TGTGCCAGCAGTCCGACTGCCACAAATCAGCCCCAGCATTTT
CASSPTATNQPQHF
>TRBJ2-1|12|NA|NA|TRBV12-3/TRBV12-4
TGTGCCAGCACCACAGGATACAATGAGCAGTTCTTC
CASTTGYNEQFF
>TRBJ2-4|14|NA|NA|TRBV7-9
TGTGCCAGCAGCTTATTAACAGGCAAAAACATTCAGTACTTC
CASSLLTGKNIQYF
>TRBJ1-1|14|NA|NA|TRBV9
TGTGCCAGCAGCGTAGCGACAGATAACACTGAAGCTTTCTTT
CASSVATDNTEAFF
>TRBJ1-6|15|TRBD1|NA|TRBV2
TGTGCCAGCAGTCGCCAGGGGGCCCTTAATTCACCCCTCCACTTT
CASSRQGALNSPLHF
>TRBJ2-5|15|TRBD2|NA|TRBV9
TGTGCCAGCAGCGTGGGGACTACCAGCCAAGAGACCCAGTACTTC
CASSVGTTSQETQYF
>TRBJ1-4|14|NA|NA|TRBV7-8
TGTGCCAGCAGCTTAGCTGCTTCCGAGGAAAAACTGTTTTTT
CASSLAASEEKLFF
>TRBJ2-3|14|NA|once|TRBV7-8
TGTGCCAGCAGCTCCCAAAGGGGGACGGATACGCAGTATTTT
CASSSQRGTDTQYF
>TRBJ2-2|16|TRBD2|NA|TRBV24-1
TGTGCCACCAGTGACCGGGGGGGCCGGAACACCGGGGAGCTGTTTTTT
CATSDRGGRNTGELFF
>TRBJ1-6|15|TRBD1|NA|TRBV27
TGTGCCAGCAGTTTGGGACAGGGAGTAAATTCACCCCTCCACTTT
CASSLGQGVNSPLHF
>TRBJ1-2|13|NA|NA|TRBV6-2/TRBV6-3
TGTGCCAGCAGTAGCCGGACAGCCTATGGCTACACCTTC
CASSSRTAYGYTF
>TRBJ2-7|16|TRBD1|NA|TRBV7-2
TGTGCCAGCAGCTTAGGGACAGGGGCCGGCTCCTACGAGCAGTACTTC
CASSLGTGAGSYEQYF
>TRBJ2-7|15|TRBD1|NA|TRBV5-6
TGTGCCAGCAGGTCCCGGGACAGGGAATCCTACGAGCAGTACTTC
CASRSRDRESYEQYF
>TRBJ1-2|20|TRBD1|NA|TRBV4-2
TGTGCCAGCAGCCACGTGACGAGATTGGGTCTAGACAGGGTTCACTATGGCTACACCTTC
CASSHVTRLGLDRVHYGYTF
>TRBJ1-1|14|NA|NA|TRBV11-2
TGTGCCAGCAGCCCACTACCAGCGAACACTGAAGCTTTCTTT
CASSPLPANTEAFF
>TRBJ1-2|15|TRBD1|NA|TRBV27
TGTGCCAGCAGTCCTCGGACAGGGAGAAACTATGGCTACACCTTC
CASSPRTGRNYGYTF
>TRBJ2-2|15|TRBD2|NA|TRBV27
TGTGCCACCAGACTAGCGGGGGATACACCCGGGGAGCTGTTTTTT
CATRLAGDTPGELFF
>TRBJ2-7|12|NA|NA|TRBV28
TGTGCCAGCCGATTAGCTGGTTACGAGCAGTACTTC
CASRLAGYEQYF
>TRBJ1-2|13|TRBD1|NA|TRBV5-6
TGTGCCAGCAGCTTTGACAGGGGCTATGGCTACACCTTC
CASSFDRGYGYTF
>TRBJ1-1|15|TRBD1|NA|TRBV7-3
TGTGCCAGCAGCTTAAGAGGGGGCCCGAACACTGAAGCTTTCTTT
CASSLRGGPNTEAFF
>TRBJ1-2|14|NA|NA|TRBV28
TGTGCCAGCAGAGCCCCGGGGAGGGGGGGCGCGGTTACCTTC
CASRAPGRGGAVTF
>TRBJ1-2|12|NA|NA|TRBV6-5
TGTGCCAGCAGGGCCATTAACTATGGCTACACCTTC
CASRAINYGYTF
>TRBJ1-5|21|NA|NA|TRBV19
TGTGCCAGTAGTATAGGCAGGGCCGGTTATGTCGGTCAAGTTAGCAATCAGCCCCAGCATTTT
CASSIGRAGYVGQVSNQPQHF
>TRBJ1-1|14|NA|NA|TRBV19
TGTGCCACCGACGACGGGGGAAGTAGGACTGAAGCTTTCTTT
CATDDGGSRTEAFF
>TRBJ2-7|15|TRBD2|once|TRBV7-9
TGTGCCAGCAGCTTTATCACTAGCGGGAATTACGAGCAGTACTTC
CASSFITSGNYEQYF
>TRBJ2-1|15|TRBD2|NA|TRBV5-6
TGTGCCAGCAGCTTGGCCACCGCGGGGGGCCCCTTTTCGATCTTC
CASSLATAGGPFSIF
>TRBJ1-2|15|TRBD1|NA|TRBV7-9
TGTGCCAGCAGCTACCGGGACAGACCCGCCTATGGCTACACCTTC
CASSYRDRPAYGYTF
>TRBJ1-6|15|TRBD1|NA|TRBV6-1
TGTGCCAGCAGGGAAGGGACAGGGGGCTTGTCACCCCTCCACTTT
CASREGTGGLSPLHF
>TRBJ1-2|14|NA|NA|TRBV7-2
TGTGCCAGCAGCCCCGGGGGGCGCGGCTATGGCTACACCTTC
CASSPGGRGYGYTF
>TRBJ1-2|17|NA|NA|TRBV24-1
TGTGCCACCAGTGGTCCCGACAAGCAGGGAAAGAGGTATGGCTACACCTTC
CATSGPDKQGKRYGYTF
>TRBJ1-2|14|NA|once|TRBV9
TGTGCCAGCAGCGCAGCCGGGACACTATATGGCTACACCTTC
CASSAAGTLYGYTF